This T cell receptor beta chain was sequenced during a study of CD8+ T cells in alopecia areata. Looked up from germline, CDR1 is SQVTM and CDR2 is ANQGSEA. V gave up 4 bases and J gave up 5 bases, with 20 bases separating them. The CDR3 contains 15 residues. cDNA serving as the sequencing template came from extracted, reverse transcribed RNA. Clones were read by immunoSEQ multiplex PCR, and TCRdb kept only the in-frame ones, dropping some. The table includes roughly 200,000 clones, roughly 60% detected once. Sequencing was performed on CD4+ T cells sorted from blood, taken at week 0. This chain links TRBV29-1 with TRBJ1-2; D not resolved. This clonotype was obtained from a human donor with alopecia areata. CDR3 sequence: CSVGDLKVSEYGYTF. The CDR3 nucleotides read TGCAGCGTTGGTGACCTTAAAGTGTCGGAATATGGCTACACCTTC. Variable domain in full (rest from reference TRBV29-1 and TRBJ1-2): SAVISQKPSRDICQRGTSLTIQCQVDSQVTMMFWYRQQPGQSLTLIATANQGSEATYESGFVIDKFPISRPNLTFSTLTVSNMSPEDSSIYLCSVGDLKVSEYGYTFGSGTRLTVV.